Below are 5 T cell receptor beta chains sequenced from a single sample in a study of T cells in Graves' hyperthyroidism and ophthalmopathy. TCR beta CDR3 regions were amplified from RNA transcripts. TCR CDR3 regions were first amplified by RT-PCR with HTBI primers. TCRdb re-called the multiplex PCR reads with MiXCR, one entry per CDR3 protein. The table has more than 500,000 distinct CDR3 sequences, around 15% seen once; the top ten hold around 4%. Sequenced: blood. These receptors were obtained from a woman under 40 with Graves' hyperthyroidism.

This clonotype was observed at least ten times. J is TRBJ2-1 and V is TRBV11-2; weak D call: TRBD1 (5 bases). CDR1 and CDR2 (germline): SGHAT, FQNNGV. V was shortened by 2 bases and J by 0 bases, with 17 bases between the two germline ends. This CDR3 contains 18 residues. The CDR3 nucleotides read TGTGCCAGCAGCTTATATCAGGGCGCGCAGAGCTCCTACAATGAGCAGTTCTTC. This sequence encodes CASSLYQGAQSSYNEQFF.

This chain uses TRBV20-1 with TRBJ2-5; 13 nucleotides align to TRBD2. This CDR3 has 18 residues. V lost 3 bases to trimming and J lost 3 bases; unmatched junction nucleotides: 13. Germline values: CDR1 DFQATT, CDR2 SNEGSKA (reference sequence). CDR3 nucleotide sequence: TGCAGTGCTAGTCTACGGACTAGCGGGAGATATGATAAAGAGACCCAGTACTTC. Residues: CSASLRTSGRYDKETQYF.

In this sample, this clonotype turned up a few times. This rearrangement joins TRBV18 to TRBJ1-2; no firm D call. CDR3 length equals 15 residues. V gave up 3 bases and J gave up 2 bases, with 13 bases separating them. In germline, CDR1 is KGHSH, CDR2 LQKENI. The CDR3 coding sequence is TGTGCCAGCTCACCGCTTGCAGAGGAAAACTATGGCTACACCTTC. Protein product: CASSPLAEENYGYTF.

This clonotype was counted between two and nine times. The chain has TRBV2 and TRBJ1-4; TRBD1 aligns across 7 bases. V gave up 6 bases and J gave up 8 bases; unmatched junction bases: 9. The CDR3 loop spans 14 amino acids. Per the germline V gene, CDR1 is SNHLY and CDR2 is FYNNEI. CDR3 sequence (DNA): TGTGCCAGCAGAAAAGGGGGCTCTCTCGAAAAACTGTTTTTT. Protein product: CASRKGGSLEKLFF.

This clonotype was recorded many times. V usage is TRBV12-3 or TRBV12-4 and J usage is TRBJ1-2, with 7 nucleotides matching TRBD1. V shed 4 bases and J 5 bases; nucleotides not matched to a gene: 4. The CDR3 spans 13 residues. The CDR3 DNA sequence: TGTGCCAGCAGTTCCCTACAGGGGTATGGCTACACCTTC. Protein sequence: CASSSLQGYGYTF.